This T cell receptor beta chain was observed in a study of OX40 agonist ivuxolimab in advanced cancers. Study-wide results and limits: Clonal expansion from baseline to week 6 occurred in both CD4+ and CD8+ T cells. CD8+ T cells showed, on average, more clonal expansion than CD4+ cells.

Generated by immunoSEQ multiplex PCR, the TCRdb table keeps only in-frame clones and is missing some. The sample has fewer than 90,000 clones, 85% seen once; the top ten hold about 3.4%. The CDR3 spans 16 residues. V lost 4 bases and J 0 bases, leaving 12 bases between the germline ends. CDR1 and CDR2 (germline): MNHEY, SMNVEV (reference sequence). As for this clone: The antigen is undetermined.

The input for sequencing was CD4+ or CD8+ T cells sorted from blood, taken in a trial of the OX40 agonist ivuxolimab. The receptor was isolated from an adult with an advanced solid tumor such as melanoma, head and neck, liver or kidney cancer. V and J are TRBV27 and TRBJ1-4; D call uncertain. CDR3 nucleotides: TGTGCCAGCAGTTCGAACACGTTCACAACTAATGAAAAACTGTTTTTT. Its protein product is CASSSNTFTTNEKLFF. The whole variable domain, remainder taken from reference TRBV27 and TRBJ1-4, is EAQVTQNPRYLITVTGKKLTVTCSQNMNHEYMSWYRQDPGLGLRQIYYSMNVEVTDKGDVPEGYKVSRKEKRNFPLILESPSPNQTSLYFCASSSNTFTTNEKLFFGSGTQLSVL.